This T cell receptor beta chain was sequenced for a study of T cell responses to AZD1222 COVID-19 vaccine. Sequencing was performed with immunoSEQ multiplex PCR; in TCRdb, only in-frame clones are kept and a portion is missing. The repertoire holds 100,000 to 120,000 clones, with 81% as singletons. This CDR3 region has 15 residues. Trimming removed 0 bases at V and 6 bases at J, with 15 bases between. Germline CDR1 reads MNHEY; CDR2 reads SMNVEV (reference sequence). Material: peripheral blood, obtained on day 0 of AZD1222 vaccination. This sequence was found in an adult in good health. The chain employs TRBV27 and TRBJ2-7; D unclear. CDR3 in amino acids: CASSLSLRHGSEQYF. DNA of the CDR3: TGTGCCAGCAGTTTATCCCTGCGTCATGGAAGCGAGCAGTACTTC.